This TCR beta chain was sequenced during a study of blood T cells in healthy people across ages. PCR was performed a second time for about 7 to 11 cycles using a sample-barcoded 5' primer and a J-beta primer mix. Tagging of each cDNA molecule was performed by a template-switch adaptor with 12 random nucleotides. Each of the samples gave a minimum of 2.5 million paired-end reads that contained CDR3. TCRdb reprocessed the 5' RACE reads via MiXCR and lists one record per CDR3 protein. The sample holds approximately 810,000 distinct CDR3 sequences, 35% to 40% seen once. As concerns this clonotype: What it binds is not known.

This CDR3 contains 15 residues. V was pared by 5 bases and J by 14 bases, with 26 bases between. The V gene's germline CDR1 is SGHAT and CDR2 FQNNGV. Regarding the study as a whole: Researchers judged that diversity estimates from one million T cells fell short of true values. Naive and antigen-experienced cells were not separated, limiting conclusive comparison.

This clonotype was obtained from a man aged 18 to 29 in good health. J is TRBJ2-3 and V is TRBV11-2; unclear D gene. The sequenced sample was blood. The CDR3 sequence: CASSPRLAQDVSAYF. CDR3 in DNA: TGTGCCAGCAGCCCCCGGCTGGCCCAGGATGTCTCTGCGTATTTT. Together with reference TRBV11-2 and TRBJ2-3, the CDR3 gives the full variable domain: EAGVAQSPRYKIIEKRQSVAFWCNPISGHATLYWYQQILGQGPKLLIQFQNNGVVDDSQLPKDRFSAERLKGVDSTLKIQPAKLEDSAVYLCASSPRLAQDVSAYFGPGTRLTVL.